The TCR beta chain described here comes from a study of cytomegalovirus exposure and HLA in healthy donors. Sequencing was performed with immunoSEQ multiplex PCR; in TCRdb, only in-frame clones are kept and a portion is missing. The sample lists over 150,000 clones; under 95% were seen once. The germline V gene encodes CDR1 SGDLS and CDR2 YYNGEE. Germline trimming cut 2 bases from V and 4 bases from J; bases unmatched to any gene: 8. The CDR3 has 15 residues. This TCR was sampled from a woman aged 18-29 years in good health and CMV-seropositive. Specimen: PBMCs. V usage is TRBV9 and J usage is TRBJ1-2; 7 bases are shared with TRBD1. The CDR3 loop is CASSVTDRLSYGYTF. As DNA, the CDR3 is TGTGCCAGCAGCGTGACGGACAGGCTGAGCTATGGCTACACCTTC.